The sequence of this TCR beta chain was determined in a study of Graves' ophthalmopathy and Graves' hyperthyroidism. Amplification of TCR beta CDR3 regions used RNA transcripts. Investigators did first-round RT-PCR with HTBI primers, then second-round multiplex PCR. TCRdb ran MiXCR on the multiplex PCR reads and lists one entry per CDR3 protein. The sample has 560,000 or so distinct CDR3 sequences, roughly 39% seen once. The V gene's germline CDR1 is SQVTM and CDR2 ANQGSEA. V was trimmed by 8 bases and J by 5 bases, leaving 15 bases between them. This CDR3 comprises 12 residues. The sample consisted of peripheral blood or thyroid tissue (not recorded which). The chain uses TRBV29-1 and TRBJ2-5; D may be TRBD1 (6 bases). The TCR sequence derives from an adult man with Graves' hyperthyroidism. As DNA, the CDR3 is TGCAGCTTTAGGGGGATGTGGGAGACCCAGTACTTC. It specifies CSFRGMWETQYF.